This entry lists 21 T cell receptor beta chains sequenced from one sample in a study of T cell changes during pregnancy in multiple sclerosis. Libraries were prepared by immunoSEQ multiplex PCR; TCRdb keeps only in-frame clonotypes and omits some of them. The sample shows 85,000 to 130,000 clones, about 90% of them seen only once. The sample consisted of peripheral blood, taken before pregnancy. These receptors came from a female donor with multiple sclerosis, enrolled in a pregnancy study.

This chain uses TRBV5-4 with TRBJ1-6; no clear D gene. V lost 0 bases to trimming and J lost 6 bases, with 7 bases between them. CDR1 is SGHNT and CDR2 is YYREEE in the germline V gene (reference sequence). CDR3 length equals 14 residues. The CDR3 is CASSLDAGNSPLHF. As DNA, the CDR3 is TGTGCCAGCAGCTTGGACGCGGGTAATTCACCCCTCCACTTT.

The rearrangement uses TRBV11-1 and TRBJ2-5; 11 nucleotides agree with TRBD1. Germline assignment: CDR1 SGHAT and CDR2 FQDESV (reference sequence). The CDR3 has 16 residues. V was clipped by 4 bases and J by 5 bases; unmatched bases: 9. As DNA, the CDR3 is TGTGCCAGCAGCTCCGGGGGACAGGGGGTTCGGGAGACCCAGTACTTC. Translation gives CASSSGGQGVRETQYF.

V gene TRBV5-4 combines with J gene TRBJ1-4, with 7 bases aligning to TRBD1. The germline V gene encodes CDR1 SGHNT and CDR2 YYREEE (reference sequence). Losses at the gene ends were 4 bases for V and 1 base for J; bases not matched to a gene: 4. The CDR3 runs to 15 residues. The CDR3: CASSQWDRTNEKLFF. CDR3 DNA sequence: TGTGCCAGCAGCCAATGGGACAGAACTAATGAAAAACTGTTTTTT.

The chain links TRBV9 to TRBJ2-3; D is ambiguous. Trimming stripped 3 bases from V and 2 bases from J, with 10 bases between. CDR1 and CDR2 (germline): SGDLS, YYNGEE. This CDR3 is built from 14 residues. CDR3 protein: CASSASHHTDTQYF. Here the CDR3 DNA reads TGTGCCAGCAGCGCGTCACACCACACAGATACGCAGTATTTT.

V and J are TRBV27 and TRBJ2-7; no reliable D call. Germline V CDR1 and CDR2: MNHEY, SMNVEV (reference sequence). Trimming cost V 2 bases and J 2 bases, with 10 bases left between them. This CDR3 region has 14 residues. This CDR3 is CASSLGQTTYEQYF. The CDR3 coding sequence is TGTGCCAGCAGTTTAGGTCAGACAACCTACGAGCAGTACTTC.

This sequence joins TRBV6-1 and TRBJ1-2, with D possibly matching TRBD1 (5 bases). This CDR3 region has 17 residues. Per germline, CDR1 MNHNS and CDR2 SASEGT. V gave up 2 bases and J gave up 7 bases, with 23 bases separating them. The CDR3 spells CASSETGEGKMVRGYTF. The CDR3 nucleotides are TGTGCCAGCAGTGAAACGGGGGAGGGAAAAATGGTCCGTGGCTACACCTTC.

This chain connects TRBV29-1 to TRBJ2-1, with D unresolved. The V gene's germline CDR1 is SQVTM and CDR2 ANQGSEA. The V and J ends lost 2 bases and 2 bases respectively, with 7 bases between them. The length of the CDR3 is 13 residues. In DNA, the CDR3 is TGCAGCGTTGAAAGTGCGCCCTACAATGAGCAGTTCTTC. Its translation is CSVESAPYNEQFF.

The chain couples TRBV29-1 to TRBJ1-1; 7 nucleotides match TRBD1. V was clipped by 3 bases and J by 0 bases; unmatched bases: 10. Germline CDR1 reads SQVTM; CDR2 reads ANQGSEA. This CDR3 spans 16 amino acids. CDR3 sequence (DNA): TGCAGCGTTGAGAGACAGGGAATAATAATGAACACTGAAGCTTTCTTT. This codes for CSVERQGIIMNTEAFF.

The CDR3 spells CASRDRGSYEQYF. The CDR3 bases are TGTGCCAGCAGGGACAGGGGATCCTACGAGCAGTACTTC. V and J are TRBV6-5 and TRBJ2-7, with TRBD1 matching over 9 bases. With V trimmed by 6 bases and J by 1 base, 1 base remained unmatched. Germline assignment: CDR1 MNHEY and CDR2 SVGAGI. There are 13 residues in the CDR3.

The chain carries TRBV19 and TRBJ2-7, with D possibly being TRBD2 (6 bases). Trimming shortened V by 1 base and J by 2 bases, and 12 bases separated the two germline ends. Germline CDR1 and CDR2: LNHDA and SQIVND (reference sequence). The CDR3 spans 15 residues. The CDR3 sequence is CASSIVGGLPYEQYF. For the CDR3, the DNA is TGTGCCAGTAGTATAGTGGGGGGACTCCCCTACGAGCAGTACTTC.

V usage is TRBV2 and J usage is TRBJ2-7, with TRBD2 identical over 11 bases. V shed 6 bases and J 0 bases; nucleotides not matched to a gene: 16. From germline, CDR1 is SNHLY and CDR2 FYNNEI. The CDR3 consists of 19 residues. Here the CDR3 reads CASSRQPPGLAASSYEQYF. CDR3 DNA: TGTGCCAGCAGCCGACAACCTCCGGGACTAGCGGCGAGCTCCTACGAGCAGTACTTC.

With regard to this clone: A read error may account for a junction end that differs from germline. The chain employs TRBV6-1 and TRBJ1-2; 9 positions match TRBD1. The CDR3 has 13 residues. Germline assignment: CDR1 MNHNS and CDR2 SASEGT. The CDR3 coding sequence is TGTGCCAGCAGCCTAACAGGGGGCTATGGAATCGCCTTC. Amino acid sequence: CASSLTGGYGIAF.

J is TRBJ2-7 and V is TRBV7-8; TRBD1 aligns across 7 bases. Germline V CDR1 and CDR2: SGHVS, FQNEAQ. The CDR3 is 15 amino acids. V trimming: 5 bases; J trimming: 7 bases; junction bases outside the gene matches: 14. CDR3 protein: CASSISDRSYREQYF. The CDR3 DNA reads TGTGCCAGCAGCATATCGGACAGGTCCTACCGGGAGCAGTACTTC.

The chain links TRBV2 to TRBJ2-1; 15 bases map to TRBD2. The germline V gene has CDR1 SNHLY and CDR2 FYNNEI. Trimming took 4 bases from V and 0 from J; bases not matched to a gene: 16. The CDR3 runs to 22 residues. CDR3 sequence: CASSVIRSGLAGGQSSYNEQFF. The CDR3 DNA reads TGTGCCAGCAGTGTAATTCGATCGGGACTAGCGGGGGGACAAAGCTCCTACAATGAGCAGTTCTTC. The whole variable domain, filled in from reference TRBV2 and TRBJ2-1, reads EPEVTQTPSHQVTQMGQEVILRCVPISNHLYFYWYRQILGQKVEFLVSFYNNEISEKSEIFDDQFSVERPDGSNFTLKIRSTKLEDSAMYFCASSVIRSGLAGGQSSYNEQFFGPGTRLTVL.

This rearrangement joins TRBV4-3 to TRBJ2-2; a possible D gene is TRBD1 (6 bases). The CDR3 runs 16 residues. Germline CDR1 reads LGHNA; CDR2 reads YSLEER. V gave up 3 bases and J gave up 0 bases, with 11 bases separating them. Here the CDR3 reads CASSHIQGPNTGELFF. In DNA, the CDR3 is TGCGCCAGCAGCCACATACAGGGCCCGAACACCGGGGAGCTGTTTTTT.

The chain couples TRBV7-2 to TRBJ2-1; D is undetermined. The CDR3 runs to 11 residues. The germline V gene encodes CDR1 SGHTA and CDR2 FQGNSA. V was trimmed by 5 bases and J by 6 bases, leaving 5 bases between them. The DNA of the CDR3 is TGTGCCAGCAGCCCCAGCAATGAGCAGTTCTTC. This translates into CASSPSNEQFF.

V is TRBV2 and J is TRBJ1-6; D possibly corresponds to TRBD1 (6 bases). Germline V gene data show CDR1 as SNHLY and CDR2 as FYNNEI. This CDR3 has 11 amino acids. The ends were cut back, 6 bases at V and 11 bases at J, with 8 bases in the middle. This CDR3 reads CASRGGTPLHF. The CDR3 DNA is TGTGCCAGCAGAGGGGGTACACCCCTCCACTTT.

This clone was seen once. The chain recombines TRBV28 with TRBJ1-2; 8 bases map to TRBD1. This CDR3 contains 13 residues. V trimming: 8 bases; J trimming: 2 bases; junction bases outside the gene matches: 4. Germline CDR1 MDHEN, CDR2 SYDVKM. DNA for the CDR3: TGTGCCAGCCTGCAGGGGGCCAACTATGGCTACACCTTC. It specifies CASLQGANYGYTF.

The rearrangement joins TRBV30 to TRBJ2-1; no clear D gene. The V gene's germline CDR1 is GTSNPN and CDR2 SVGIG (reference sequence). This CDR3 is 14 amino acids long. Deletions cut 4 bases from V and 0 bases from J, with 10 bases between. The CDR3 region is CAWNFLSSYNEQFF. In DNA form, the CDR3 reads TGTGCCTGGAATTTTCTAAGCTCCTACAATGAGCAGTTCTTC.

This chain joins TRBV18 and TRBJ1-4; no firm D call. The CDR3 covers 14 residues. The germline V gene encodes CDR1 KGHSH and CDR2 LQKENI. The V end was cut by 3 bases, the J end by 4 bases, with 9 bases between. Here the CDR3 reads CASSPEFLNEKLFF. CDR3 sequence (DNA): TGTGCCAGCTCACCCGAGTTCCTTAATGAAAAACTGTTTTTT.

The CDR3 is CASSKIGDRGHTGELFF. The DNA for the CDR3 is TGTGCCAGCAGCAAAATCGGGGACAGGGGGCATACCGGGGAGCTGTTTTTT. V is TRBV21-1 and J is TRBJ2-2; the D call TRBD1 from the table was never checked on the DNA. TRBV21-1 is a listed pseudogene. The CDR3 has 17 residues.